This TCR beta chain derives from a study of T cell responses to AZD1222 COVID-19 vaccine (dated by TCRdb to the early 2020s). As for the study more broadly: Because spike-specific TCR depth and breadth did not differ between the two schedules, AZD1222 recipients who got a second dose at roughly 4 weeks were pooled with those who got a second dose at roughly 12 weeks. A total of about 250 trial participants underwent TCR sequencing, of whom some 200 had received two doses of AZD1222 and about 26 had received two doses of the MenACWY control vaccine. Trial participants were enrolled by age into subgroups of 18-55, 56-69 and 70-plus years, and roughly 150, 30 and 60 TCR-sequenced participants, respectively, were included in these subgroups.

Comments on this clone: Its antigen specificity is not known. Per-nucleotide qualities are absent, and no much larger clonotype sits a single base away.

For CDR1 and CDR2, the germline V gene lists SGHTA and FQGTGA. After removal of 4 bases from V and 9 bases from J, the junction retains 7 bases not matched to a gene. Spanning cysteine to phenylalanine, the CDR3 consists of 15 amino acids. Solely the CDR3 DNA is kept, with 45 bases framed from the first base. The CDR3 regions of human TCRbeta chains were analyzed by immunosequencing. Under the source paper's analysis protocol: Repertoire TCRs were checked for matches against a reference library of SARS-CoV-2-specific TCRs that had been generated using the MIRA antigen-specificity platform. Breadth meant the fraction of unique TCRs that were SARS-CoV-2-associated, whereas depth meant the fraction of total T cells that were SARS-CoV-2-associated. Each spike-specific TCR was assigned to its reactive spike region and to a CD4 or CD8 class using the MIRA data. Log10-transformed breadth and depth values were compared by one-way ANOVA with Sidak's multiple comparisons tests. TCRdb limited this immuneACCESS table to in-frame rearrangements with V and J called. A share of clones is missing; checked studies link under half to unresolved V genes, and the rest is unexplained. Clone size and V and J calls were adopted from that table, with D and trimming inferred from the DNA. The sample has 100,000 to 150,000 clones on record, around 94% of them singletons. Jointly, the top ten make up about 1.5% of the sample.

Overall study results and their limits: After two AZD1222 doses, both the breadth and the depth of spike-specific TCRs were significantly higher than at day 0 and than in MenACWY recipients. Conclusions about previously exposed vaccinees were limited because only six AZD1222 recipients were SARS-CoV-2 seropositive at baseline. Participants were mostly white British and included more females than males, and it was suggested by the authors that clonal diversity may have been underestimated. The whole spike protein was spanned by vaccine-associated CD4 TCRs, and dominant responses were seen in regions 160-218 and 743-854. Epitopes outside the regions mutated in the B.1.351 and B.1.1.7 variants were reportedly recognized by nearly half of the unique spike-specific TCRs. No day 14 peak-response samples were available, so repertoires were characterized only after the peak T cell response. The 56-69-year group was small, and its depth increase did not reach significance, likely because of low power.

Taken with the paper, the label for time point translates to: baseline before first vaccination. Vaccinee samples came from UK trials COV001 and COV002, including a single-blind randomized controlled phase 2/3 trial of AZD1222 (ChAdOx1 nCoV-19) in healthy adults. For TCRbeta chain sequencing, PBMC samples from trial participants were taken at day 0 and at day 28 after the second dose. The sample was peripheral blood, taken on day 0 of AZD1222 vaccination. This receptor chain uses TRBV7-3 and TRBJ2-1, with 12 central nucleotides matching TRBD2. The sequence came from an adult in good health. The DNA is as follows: TGTGCCAGCAGCTCGAGACTAGCGGGGGCCCCTGAGCAGTTCTTC. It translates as CASSSRLAGAPEQFF.